The 16 T cell receptor beta chains listed next were all sequenced from one sample in a study of cytomegalovirus exposure and HLA in healthy donors. PCR used 60 Vbeta primers and 13 Jbeta primers. Profiled with immunoSEQ multiplex PCR; TCRdb holds only in-frame clones, not every one. In the table there are roughly 120,000 clones, around 79% of which are singletons. Material for sequencing was PBMCs. Source of these receptors: a woman under 30 in good health and CMV-seronegative.

This clone was seen only once. This chain joins TRBV6-1 and TRBJ2-1; TRBD2 matches 8 bases. The CDR3 consists of 15 residues. After removal of 7 bases from V and 4 bases from J, the junction contained 9 bases not matched to a gene. CDR1 and CDR2 from the germline V gene are MNHNS and SASEGT. The CDR3 spells CASTPLGGEYNEQFF. In DNA form, the CDR3 reads TGTGCCAGCACACCACTCGGGGGGGAATACAATGAGCAGTTCTTC.

This clone turned up a few times. The V and J genes are TRBV2 and TRBJ2-3, with 9 bases matching TRBD2. Looked up from germline, CDR1 is SNHLY and CDR2 is FYNNEI. With V trimmed by 7 bases and J by 6 bases, 5 bases remained unmatched. The CDR3 sequence is 13 residues long. The DNA of the CDR3 is TGTGCCAGCAATCAGCGGGGGGAGGATACGCAGTATTTT. It specifies CASNQRGEDTQYF.

V usage is TRBV4-1 and J usage is TRBJ2-2, with 8 nucleotides matching TRBD2. The CDR3 is made up of 18 amino acids. Trimming took 6 bases from V and 3 from J; bases not matched to a gene: 15. Germline loops: CDR1 MGHRA, CDR2 YSYEKL. Here the CDR3 reads CASSGLAGSSRHTGELFF. The CDR3 coding sequence is TGCGCCAGCAGTGGGCTAGCGGGCAGCAGCCGTCACACCGGGGAGCTGTTTTTT.

The CDR3 DNA follows: TGCAGCGTAGTACCGCCGGGACAGGGAAACTATGGCTACACCTTC. It translates to CSVVPPGQGNYGYTF. The chain links TRBV29-1 to TRBJ1-2, with TRBD1 identical over 9 bases. The V and J ends lost 6 bases and 2 bases, in that order; junction bases with no gene match: 10. Germline V gives CDR1 SQVTM, CDR2 ANQGSEA. This CDR3 has 15 amino acids.

This clone was recorded only once. This chain joins TRBV10-2 and TRBJ2-7, with a possible D match to TRBD2 (6 bases). This CDR3 comprises 14 residues. CDR1 and CDR2 from the germline V gene are WSHSY and SAAADI. Between the trimmed V and J ends, which lost 5 bases and 0 bases, there was a span of 11 bases. Here the CDR3 DNA reads TGCGCCAGCAGTCCCCGGGACTTCTCCTACGAGCAGTACTTC. Translation: CASSPRDFSYEQYF.

The rearrangement uses TRBV7-2 and TRBJ2-2; 8 bases are shared with TRBD1. The CDR3 contains 15 residues. Germline V gives CDR1 SGHTA, CDR2 FQGNSA. V shed 6 bases, J shed 4 bases, and the junction held 7 bases outside the gene matches. In DNA form, the CDR3 reads TGTGCCAGCAGGCTTAGACAGGGGAGCACCGGGGAGCTGTTTTTT. It translates to CASRLRQGSTGELFF.

V is TRBV6-1 and J is TRBJ2-2; D uncertain. The V and J ends lost 2 bases and 4 bases respectively, with 8 bases between them. Germline V CDR1 and CDR2: MNHNS, SASEGT. This CDR3 has 14 amino acids. The CDR3 region has the DNA TGTGCCAGCAGTGAACTGCAAGCCACCGGGGAGCTGTTTTTT. Its translation: CASSELQATGELFF.

This clone was seen a single time. The rearrangement uses TRBV14 and TRBJ2-3; D gene uncertain. Germline V CDR1 and CDR2: SGHDN, FVKESK. V dropped 4 bases and J dropped 2 bases, with 10 bases sitting between them. This CDR3 has 14 amino acids. The CDR3 sequence: CASSPRHNTDTQYF. The DNA of the CDR3 is TGTGCCAGCAGCCCTCGACATAACACAGATACGCAGTATTTT.

The chain is built from TRBV19 and TRBJ1-1, with no clear D. Germline assignment: CDR1 LNHDA and CDR2 SQIVND (reference sequence). V gave up 1 base and J gave up 4 bases, with 19 bases separating them. The CDR3 has 17 amino acids. CDR3 sequence: CASSIGSLGLGSTEAFF. CDR3 nucleotide sequence: TGTGCCAGTAGTATAGGATCCCTGGGCCTTGGGAGCACTGAAGCTTTCTTT.

V usage is TRBV2 and J usage is TRBJ1-1; 7 bases align to TRBD1. CDR3 length equals 15 residues. CDR1 is SNHLY and CDR2 is FYNNEI in the germline V gene. Trimming took 4 bases from V and 6 from J; bases not matched to a gene: 11. CDR3 residues: CASSGRGDRAPEAFF. The DNA for the CDR3 is TGTGCCAGCAGTGGTAGGGGCGACAGGGCCCCTGAAGCTTTCTTT.

This clone was seen more than once but under ten times. The chain links TRBV2 to TRBJ1-1; tentative D call: TRBD1 (5 bases). This CDR3 spans 13 amino acids. The germline V and J ends were trimmed by 5 bases and 2 bases, with 9 bases remaining between them. The V gene's germline CDR1 is SNHLY and CDR2 FYNNEI. Here the CDR3 reads CASSLGLNTEAFF. CDR3 nucleotide sequence: TGTGCCAGCAGTCTGGGGCTTAACACTGAAGCTTTCTTT. The variable domain in full, completed from reference TRBV2 and TRBJ1-1, reads EPEVTQTPSHQVTQMGQEVILRCVPISNHLYFYWYRQILGQKVEFLVSFYNNEISEKSEIFDDQFSVERPDGSNFTLKIRSTKLEDSAMYFCASSLGLNTEAFFGQGTRLTVV.

J is TRBJ2-5 and V is TRBV4-3; perhaps TRBD2 as D (6 bases). From germline, CDR1 is LGHNA and CDR2 YSLEER. This CDR3 has 21 amino acids. Between the trimmed V and J ends, which lost 3 bases and 1 base, there was a span of 30 bases. The CDR3 spells CASSHPGEPPRGGHSQETQYF. The CDR3 nucleotides are TGCGCCAGCAGCCATCCCGGGGAGCCACCACGGGGAGGACATAGCCAAGAGACCCAGTACTTC.

This clone was seen once. The chain has TRBV4-1 and TRBJ2-3, with D possibly matching TRBD1 (6 bases). Trimming cost V 0 bases and J 6 bases, with 10 bases left between them. The CDR3 covers 14 residues. Germline lookup yields CDR1 MGHRA and CDR2 YSYEKL. CDR3 sequence: CASSQDKGVDTQYF. CDR3 nucleotide sequence: TGCGCCAGCAGCCAAGATAAGGGGGTTGATACGCAGTATTTT.

The chain carries TRBV29-1 and TRBJ2-5, with 11 bases that match TRBD2. J lost 9 bases, V lost 3 bases, and 21 bases had no gene match. Germline loops: CDR1 SQVTM, CDR2 ANQGSEA. This CDR3 has 18 amino acids. The DNA of the CDR3 is TGCAGCGTTGATAGGGCGACTAGCGGGGCCCTTTCAAGCAGGGCCCAGTACTTC. Protein: CSVDRATSGALSSRAQYF. Full variable domain (rest looked up from reference TRBV29-1 and TRBJ2-5): SAVISQKPSRDICQRGTSLTIQCQVDSQVTMMFWYRQQPGQSLTLIATANQGSEATYESGFVIDKFPISRPNLTFSTLTVSNMSPEDSSIYLCSVDRATSGALSSRAQYFGPGTRLLVL.

The chain couples TRBV29-1 to TRBJ1-1, with D maybe TRBD1 (5 bases). CDR3 length equals 14 residues. Trimming removed 6 bases at V and 1 base at J, with 15 bases between. Germline CDR1 and CDR2: SQVTM and ANQGSEA. CDR3 DNA: TGCAGCGTCGAACTACACAGGAAGAACACTGAAGCTTTCTTT. Protein: CSVELHRKNTEAFF.

The rearrangement uses TRBV11-2 and TRBJ2-7; 7 positions match TRBD1. Looked up from germline, CDR1 is SGHAT and CDR2 is FQNNGV. With 2 bases clipped from V and 2 bases from J, the junction kept 9 bases outside the gene matches. CDR3 length equals 16 residues. DNA of the CDR3: TGTGCCAGCAGCTTATTTGGTACAGGGGAAGCCTACGAGCAGTACTTC. This sequence encodes CASSLFGTGEAYEQYF.